The count of the clone carrying this T cell receptor beta chain is one. Its specificity is not known. This sample is part of a study of shared clonotypes between healthy human individuals. Study overall: Participating donors consisted of a couple of women and a few men aged 18 to 49.

The CDR3 is made up of 18 amino acids. The J segment lost 0 bases and the V segment lost 6 bases, leaving 14 bases of the junction unmatched. CDR1 SGHRS and CDR2 YFSETQ come from the germline V gene. Sequencing was performed with immunoSEQ multiplex PCR; in TCRdb, only in-frame clones are kept and a portion is missing. The table shows about 2.2 million clones, with around 93% occurring only once. Positive CCR7 selection of CD45RO-negative cells yielded the naive CD8 cells, and terminally differentiated effector memory CD45RA+ cells were excluded. Broader study findings: Clonotypes shared by all four donors outscored non-shared clonotypes in generation probability. Researchers found naive subsets generally carried larger estimated richness than memory subsets.

This chain uses TRBV5-1 with TRBJ1-3, with TRBD1 identical over 8 bases. Sequenced sample: naive CD8+ T cells from PBMCs. The receptor was isolated from a young man in good health. Some clones in this sample may be carry-over from other donors' samples. The CDR3 DNA is TGCGCCAGCACCCTTTCCGAGGGACAGGAAAACTCTGGAAACACCATATATTTT. Protein sequence: CASTLSEGQENSGNTIYF.